The clone carrying this T cell receptor beta chain showed up just a few times. This entry is derived from a study of cytomegalovirus exposure and HLA in healthy donors. This table comes from immunoSEQ multiplex PCR, and its TCRdb copy is limited to in-frame clones, with some not included. Of over 100,000 clones detected, over 75% appear once; the ten largest clones hold 6% to 7%. From germline, CDR1 is SGHRS and CDR2 YFSETQ. The CDR3 contains 15 residues. After removal of 3 bases from V and 1 base from J, the junction contained 6 bases not matched to a gene. What was sequenced was PBMCs. The TCR was taken from a woman younger than 35 in good health and CMV-seropositive. The rearrangement links TRBV5-1 to TRBJ1-2, with 7 bases that match TRBD1. The CDR3 spells CASSSPGQNNYGYTF. The CDR3 region has the DNA TGCGCCAGCAGCTCTCCGGGACAGAATAACTATGGCTACACCTTC.